This TCR beta chain was identified during a study of T cells after yellow fever vaccination. Findings of the study overall: Re-detected after boosting: most primary clones, 96% of CD4 and about 90% of CD8. Abundant clonotypes from the bulk population could have been carried over as contaminants into FACS-sorted repertoires. Across the CD4 and CD8 compartments, a small share of clonotypes was present in both.

This clonotype has a count of ten or more. Its antigen is not identified. There are 13 residues in the CDR3. Germline CDR1 MGHRA, CDR2 YSYEKL. V shed 4 bases and J shed 3 bases, with 9 bases lying between them. TCRdb re-called the 5' RACE reads with MiXCR, one entry per CDR3 protein. The sample has 250,000 to 400,000 distinct CDR3 sequences, over 3.5% seen once. The sample consisted of PBMCs, taken 5 days after the yellow fever booster vaccination. The sequence was collected from a man in his late teens or twenties who received the YFV17D yellow fever vaccine. The chain joins TRBV4-1 to TRBJ2-5, with TRBD2 as a possible D gene (6 bases). The CDR3 loop is CASSRQREETQYF. For the CDR3, the DNA is TGCGCCAGCAGCCGTCAGCGGGAAGAGACCCAGTACTTC.